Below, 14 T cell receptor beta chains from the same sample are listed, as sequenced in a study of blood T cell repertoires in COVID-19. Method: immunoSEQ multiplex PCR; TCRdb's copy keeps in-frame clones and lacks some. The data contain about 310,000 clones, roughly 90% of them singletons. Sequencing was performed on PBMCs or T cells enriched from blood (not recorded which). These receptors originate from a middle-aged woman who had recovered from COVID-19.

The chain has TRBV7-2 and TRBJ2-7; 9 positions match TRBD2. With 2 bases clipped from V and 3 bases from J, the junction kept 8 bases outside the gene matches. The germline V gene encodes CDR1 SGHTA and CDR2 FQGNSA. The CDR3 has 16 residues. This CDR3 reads CASSLKTSSGDYEQYF. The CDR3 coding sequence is TGTGCCAGCAGCTTAAAGACCTCTAGCGGGGACTACGAGCAGTACTTC. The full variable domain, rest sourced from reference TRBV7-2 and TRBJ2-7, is GAGVSQSPSNKVTEKGKDVELRCDPISGHTALYWYRQSLGQGLEFLIYFQGNSAPDKSGLPSDRFSAERTGGSVSTLTIQRTQQEDSAVYLCASSLKTSSGDYEQYFGPGTRLTVT.

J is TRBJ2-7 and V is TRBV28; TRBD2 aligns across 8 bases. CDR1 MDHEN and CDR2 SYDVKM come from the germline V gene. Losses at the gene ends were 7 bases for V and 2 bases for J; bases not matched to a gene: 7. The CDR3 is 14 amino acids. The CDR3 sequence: CASKPGLVAYEQYF. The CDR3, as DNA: TGTGCCAGCAAACCGGGACTAGTAGCCTACGAGCAGTACTTC.

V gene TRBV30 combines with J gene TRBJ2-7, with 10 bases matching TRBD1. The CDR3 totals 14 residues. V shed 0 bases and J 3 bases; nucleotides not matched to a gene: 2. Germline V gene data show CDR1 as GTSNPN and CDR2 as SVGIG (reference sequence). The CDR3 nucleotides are TGTGCCTGGAGTGTTGGGACAGGGGACTACGAGCAGTACTTC. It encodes CAWSVGTGDYEQYF.

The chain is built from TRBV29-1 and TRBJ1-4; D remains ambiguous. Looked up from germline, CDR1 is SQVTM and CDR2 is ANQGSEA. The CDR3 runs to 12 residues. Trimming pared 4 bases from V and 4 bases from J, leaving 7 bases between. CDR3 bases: TGCAGCGTTGTTTCCAGTAATGAAAAACTGTTTTTT. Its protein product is CSVVSSNEKLFF.

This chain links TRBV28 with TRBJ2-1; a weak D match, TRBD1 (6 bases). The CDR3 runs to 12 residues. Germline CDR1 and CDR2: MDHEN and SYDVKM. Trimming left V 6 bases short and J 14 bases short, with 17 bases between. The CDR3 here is CASRIQTGREFF. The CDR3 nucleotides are TGTGCCAGCAGAATACAGACAGGTAGAGAGTTCTTC. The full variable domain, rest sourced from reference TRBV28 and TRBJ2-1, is DVKVTQSSRYLVKRTGEKVFLECVQDMDHENMFWYRQDPGLGLRLIYFSYDVKMKEKGDIPEGYSVSREKKERFSLILESASTNQTSMYLCASRIQTGREFFGPGTRLTVL.

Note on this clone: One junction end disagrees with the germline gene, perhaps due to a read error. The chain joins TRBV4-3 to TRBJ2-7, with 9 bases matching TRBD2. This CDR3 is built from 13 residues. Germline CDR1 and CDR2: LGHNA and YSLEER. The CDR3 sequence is CASSQERGGALLF. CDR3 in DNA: TGCGCCAGCAGCCAAGAACGCGGGGGGGCCCTACTTTTC.

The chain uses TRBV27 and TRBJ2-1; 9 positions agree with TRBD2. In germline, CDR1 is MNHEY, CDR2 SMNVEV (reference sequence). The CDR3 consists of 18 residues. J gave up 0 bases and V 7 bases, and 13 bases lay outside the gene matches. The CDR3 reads CASKADSGGLLSYNEQFF. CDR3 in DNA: TGTGCCAGCAAGGCGGATAGCGGGGGCCTTCTCTCCTACAATGAGCAGTTCTTC.

The CDR3 DNA reads as TGTGCCAGCAGCTCGGAACCAGGGAACTATGGCTACACCTTC. The encoded protein is CASSSEPGNYGYTF. This chain uses TRBV7-3 with TRBJ1-2, with D perhaps TRBD1 (5 bases). The CDR3 contains 14 residues. In germline, CDR1 is SGHTA, CDR2 FQGTGA. The ends were cut back, 4 bases at V and 2 bases at J, with 11 bases in the middle.

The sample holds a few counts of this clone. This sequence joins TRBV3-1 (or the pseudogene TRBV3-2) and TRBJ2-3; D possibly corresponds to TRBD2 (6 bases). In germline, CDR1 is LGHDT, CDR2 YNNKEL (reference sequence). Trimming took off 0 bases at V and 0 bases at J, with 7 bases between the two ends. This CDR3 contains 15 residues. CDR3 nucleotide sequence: TGTGCCAGCAGCCAAGATGGGGGGAGCACAGATACGCAGTATTTT. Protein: CASSQDGGSTDTQYF.

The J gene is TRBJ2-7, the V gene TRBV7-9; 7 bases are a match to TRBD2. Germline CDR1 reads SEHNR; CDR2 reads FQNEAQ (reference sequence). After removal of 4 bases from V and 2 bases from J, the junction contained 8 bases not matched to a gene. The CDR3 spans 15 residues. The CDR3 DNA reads TGTGCCAGCAGCTCTCTTGCTAGCGGACCCTACGAGCAGTACTTC. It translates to CASSSLASGPYEQYF.

The CDR3 region has the DNA TGCGCCAGCAGCCAGGGGGCTACCGGGGAGCTGTTTTTT. This translates into CASSQGATGELFF. The genes are TRBV5-1 and TRBJ2-2, with 8 bases that match TRBD1. The CDR3 is made up of 13 amino acids. Per germline, CDR1 SGHRS and CDR2 YFSETQ. V was clipped by 4 bases and J by 5 bases; unmatched bases: 1.

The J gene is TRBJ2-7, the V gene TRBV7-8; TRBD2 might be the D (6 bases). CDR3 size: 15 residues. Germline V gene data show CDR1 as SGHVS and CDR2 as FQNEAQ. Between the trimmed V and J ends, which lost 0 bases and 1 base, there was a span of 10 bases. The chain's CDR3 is CASSLASAGSYEQYF. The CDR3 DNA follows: TGTGCCAGCAGCTTAGCTTCGGCGGGGTCCTACGAGCAGTACTTC.

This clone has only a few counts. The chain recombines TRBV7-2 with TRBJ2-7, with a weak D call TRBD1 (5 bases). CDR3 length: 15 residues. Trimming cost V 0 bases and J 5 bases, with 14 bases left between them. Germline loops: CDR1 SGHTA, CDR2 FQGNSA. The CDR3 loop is CASSLALQGTDEQYF. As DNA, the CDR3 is TGTGCCAGCAGCTTAGCTTTGCAGGGAACCGACGAGCAGTACTTC.

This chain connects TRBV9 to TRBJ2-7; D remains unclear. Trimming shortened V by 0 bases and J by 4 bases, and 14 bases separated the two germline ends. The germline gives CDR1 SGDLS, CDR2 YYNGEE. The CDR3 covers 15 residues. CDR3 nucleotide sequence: TGTGCCAGCAGCGTAGGCCTAGAACTAATATACGAGCAGTACTTC. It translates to CASSVGLELIYEQYF.